Sequencing of this T cell receptor (beta chain) was carried out in a study of shared clonotypes between healthy human individuals (dated by TCRdb to 2020 to 2021). Looking at the study overall: A couple of women and a few men aged 18 to 49 years were included in the cohort. For each donor, CD4 naive and CD4 memory were each given three plates, CD8 naive was given two plates, and CD8 memory was given one plate. The study deeply sequenced blood TCR repertoires of about 5 healthy adults to estimate repertoire size and the extent of clonotype sharing between individuals. Different laboratories and diverse techniques were used to prepare libraries and sequence TCR repertoires, to increase sequencing depth and limit assay-specific biases. Each donor's leukapheresis produced roughly between about 0.85 and 10 billion PBMCs. Here is what the overall study found, with its caveats: Compared with non-shared clonotypes, clonotypes shared by all four sorted-subset donors had higher generation probabilities. When four donors were compared, the shared fraction of clonotypes was about 5% for naive CD4, less than 4% for naive CD8, more than 2% for memory CD4, and under 0.5% for memory CD8. Pairwise subsampling indicated that sequencing depth was expected to affect the degree of clonotype sharing among donors. Because the study included a small number of donors, the genetic and exposure-history diversity represented was limited. Larger estimated clonotype richness was generally found for naive subsets than for memory subsets. Only blood was sampled, and tissue TCR repertoires likely differ from those in blood. Even with the large sequencing depth, rarefaction of the sorted-subset datasets indicated that sequencing was incomplete.

Concerning this clone itself: The antigen it binds to is not known. There are no base qualities to consult, and no much larger clone falls within one base.

CD8 naive samples were obtained by positive selection for CCR7 among CD45RO-negative cells, yielding a CD45RA+CCR7+ population from which TemRA cells were excluded. Healthy HIV-negative adults with no recently reported acute infections or vaccinations were included as donors. All donors were Caucasian adults living in Nashville, Tennessee, USA. After blood collection by leukapheresis, PBMCs were isolated using Ficoll-Histopaque density gradient centrifugation and then cryopreserved in the vapor phase of liquid nitrogen. Purity and quantity of every magnetically sorted T cell population were checked by analytical flow cytometry. Genomic DNA was isolated from every sorted fraction and measured by UV absorbance on a Nanodrop 2000c. TCR CDR3 regions were amplified from genomic DNA by multiplex PCR using the deep immunoSEQ assay. Genomic DNA extracted from each cell subset was distributed evenly over all wells of several immunoSEQ 96-well plates, and each plate served as one replicate. For sorted subsets, roughly 200 ng genomic DNA, equal to 30,000 to 35,000 T cell genomes, was loaded into each replicate PCR. The purified libraries were quantified using a Qubit 3.0 fluorometer, sized with a Bioanalyzer 2100, and then quantified again using the KAPA Library Quantification kit. Every immunoSEQ 96-well plate was sequenced on a separate single-read 150-cycle Illumina NextSeq 550 flow cell. Per the source publication's procedure: Because the immunoSEQ output included only junctional sequences and no quality scores, the filtering could not be the same as the filtering used for full-length reads. To assign V/J genes and CDR3, sequences were annotated against IMGT germline references using PyIR, a Python wrapper for IgBLAST v1.9. Reads were filtered out if the reads had weak V/J assignments (E-value above 1e-6), no CDR3, stop codons, out-of-frame junctions, or ambiguous translated residues. V3J clonotypes were defined by identical inferred V gene, J gene, and CDR3 amino acid sequence. The percentage overlap between two repertoires was calculated by dividing the number of shared unique clonotypes by the size of the smaller repertoire. Richness of each repertoire was evaluated using RTK rarefaction, the Chao1 estimator, and Recon v2.1 estimates of unobserved clonotypes. Generation probabilities were computed with OLGA for all TCRbeta clonotypes obtained by the gDNA method from a few donors. In TCRdb, the immuneACCESS table is reduced to in-frame sequences with V and J assigned. These tables do not hold every clone; where another copy was compared, an unresolved V gene accounts for under half, and the others remain unexplained. V and J calls and clone size follow that table, whereas D and trimming were derived from the DNA. This sample holds about 1,900,000 clones; about 95% were observed only once. Less than 1.5% of the sample lies in the top ten.

The germline V gene (reference sequence) sets CDR1 to GTSNPN and CDR2 to SVGIG. The CDR3 covers 16 residues, taking in both the cysteine and the phenylalanine. CDR3 DNA is the only sequence kept; it has 48 bases, read in frame from the first base. V lost 4 bases and J lost 0 bases; the stretch between them is 18 bases long. Sequencing was done on a sample of naive CD8+ T cells sorted from blood. The cell subset or site label of this sample denotes: CD45RA+CCR7+. This receptor was taken from a man aged 18 to 29 in good health. The sequence links TRBV30 to TRBJ1-1; the D segment cannot be called with confidence. The CDR3 has the sequence CAWTEPQVFMNTEAFF. The DNA sequence is as follows: TGTGCCTGGACTGAACCCCAGGTCTTCATGAACACTGAAGCTTTCTTT.